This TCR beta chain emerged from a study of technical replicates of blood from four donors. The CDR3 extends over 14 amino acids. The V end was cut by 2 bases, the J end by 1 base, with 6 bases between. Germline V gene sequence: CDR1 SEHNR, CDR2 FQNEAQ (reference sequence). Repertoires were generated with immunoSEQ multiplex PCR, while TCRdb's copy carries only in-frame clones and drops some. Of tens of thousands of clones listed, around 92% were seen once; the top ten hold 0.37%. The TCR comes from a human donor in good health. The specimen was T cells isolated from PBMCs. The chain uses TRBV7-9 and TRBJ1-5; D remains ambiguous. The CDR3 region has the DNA TGTGCCAGCAGCTTATACGGGAGCAATCAGCCCCAGCATTTT. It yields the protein CASSLYGSNQPQHF.